These 9 T cell receptor beta chains were all obtained from the same sample, sequenced in a study of cytomegalovirus exposure and HLA in healthy donors (dated by TCRdb to about 2017). The method behind the library was the immunoSEQ multiplex PCR assay. The multiplex PCR relied on a mix of 60 forward primers for TCR Vbeta segments and 13 reverse primers for TCR Jbeta segments. TCRdb carries this immuneACCESS record with in-frame sequences only. Its versions omit some clonotypes, under half of them owing to an unresolved V gene in the studies checked, with the rest unexplained. For this sample the table gives around 170,000 clones, of which roughly 76% were detected only once. Approximately 6.3% of the sample goes to the ten largest clones. The sequenced sample consisted of PBMCs. The source is a middle-aged man in good health and CMV-seropositive.

The chain is built from TRBV18 and TRBJ2-3, with a possible D match to TRBD1 (5 bases). The CDR3 runs to 18 residues. The germline V gene has CDR1 KGHSH and CDR2 LQKENI. The V gene lost 3 bases and the J gene lost 0 bases, with 19 bases spanning the gap. The CDR3 spells CASSPIVDSDESTDTQYF. The CDR3, as DNA: TGTGCCAGCTCACCGATAGTTGACAGCGACGAGAGCACAGATACGCAGTATTTT.

This clone was recorded only once. The rearrangement links TRBV7-9 to TRBJ1-1, with D hard to call. Per germline, CDR1 SEHNR and CDR2 FQNEAQ (reference sequence). The CDR3 has 15 amino acids. V lost 5 bases, J lost 1 base, and 14 bases lay in between. As DNA, the CDR3 is TGTGCCAGCAGCGTTTACAGACAAAGGAACACTGAAGCTTTCTTT. This codes for CASSVYRQRNTEAFF.

V is TRBV19 and J is TRBJ1-4; 9 nucleotides agree with TRBD1. Germline CDR1 is LNHDA and CDR2 is SQIVND (reference sequence). The ends lost 4 bases at V and 4 bases at J; junction bases unmatched: 13. The CDR3 totals 18 residues. This chain's CDR3 is CASSNRDRVSFGNEKLFF. CDR3 nucleotides: TGTGCCAGTAGTAACCGGGACAGGGTCAGTTTCGGTAATGAAAAACTGTTTTTT.

This rearrangement joins TRBV6-1 to TRBJ1-4; 8 nucleotides align to TRBD1. Germline values: CDR1 MNHNS, CDR2 SASEGT. The CDR3 has 15 amino acids. The V segment lost 2 bases and the J segment 8 bases; nucleotides outside the gene matches: 7. CDR3 amino acids: CASSEFGQGGEKLFF. CDR3 sequence (DNA): TGTGCCAGCAGTGAATTTGGACAGGGTGGGGAAAAACTGTTTTTT.

The CDR3 DNA reads as TGTGCCAGTAGTCCGGGGGACGCTGGCTCGGGCTACACCTTC. This codes for CASSPGDAGSGYTF. The chain is built from TRBV19 and TRBJ1-2; TRBD1 might be the D (5 bases). Looked up from germline, CDR1 is LNHDA and CDR2 is SQIVND (reference sequence). The V and J ends lost 5 bases and 8 bases respectively, with 18 bases between them. The CDR3 spans 14 residues.

This clone was detected a few times. The chain combines TRBV11-2 with TRBJ1-6, with D uncertain. The CDR3 is 16 amino acids. Germline CDR1 and CDR2: SGHAT and FQNNGV. V was clipped by 5 bases and J by 9 bases, with 20 bases between them. This CDR3 is CASSPPPTRSASPLHF. The CDR3 bases are TGTGCCAGCAGCCCCCCCCCGACCAGGTCGGCTTCACCCCTCCACTTT. Full variable domain (remainder filled in from reference TRBV11-2 and TRBJ1-6): EAGVAQSPRYKIIEKRQSVAFWCNPISGHATLYWYQQILGQGPKLLIQFQNNGVVDDSQLPKDRFSAERLKGVDSTLKIQPAKLEDSAVYLCASSPPPTRSASPLHFGNGTRLTVT.

The sample holds a few counts of this clone. Relative to the germline gene, one junction end is altered; a read error may explain this. The chain recombines TRBV14 with TRBJ1-6; 8 nucleotides line up with TRBD1. Germline assignment: CDR1 SGHDN and CDR2 FVKESK. This CDR3 contains 15 residues. The DNA of the CDR3 is TGTGCCAGCAGCCCCTTGACAGGGGTTAATACACCCCTCCACTTT. It encodes CASSPLTGVNTPLHF.

The chain employs TRBV4-3 and TRBJ2-3; 9 bases match TRBD1. Germline CDR1 is LGHNA and CDR2 is YSLEER. The V gene end was trimmed by 1 base and the J gene end by 4 bases; junction bases not matched to a gene: 3. This CDR3 contains 15 residues. CDR3 residues: CASSQATGGADTQYF. CDR3 DNA: TGCGCCAGCAGCCAAGCTACAGGGGGCGCAGATACGCAGTATTTT.

The rearrangement uses TRBV7-9 and TRBJ1-2; 12 bases align to TRBD1. The V gene's germline CDR1 is SEHNR and CDR2 FQNEAQ (reference sequence). This CDR3 region has 18 residues. After removal of 3 bases from V and 2 bases from J, the junction contained 10 bases not matched to a gene. In nucleotides, the CDR3 is TGTGCCAGCAGCTTGGGACAGGGGGCAGTCCGTTTCAACTATGGCTACACCTTC. This encodes CASSLGQGAVRFNYGYTF.